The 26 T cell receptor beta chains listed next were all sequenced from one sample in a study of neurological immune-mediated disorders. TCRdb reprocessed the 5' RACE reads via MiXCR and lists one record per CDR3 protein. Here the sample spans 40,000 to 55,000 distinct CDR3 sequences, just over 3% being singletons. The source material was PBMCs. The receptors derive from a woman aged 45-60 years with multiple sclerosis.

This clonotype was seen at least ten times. The CDR3 loop reads CSARETNTGELFF. The CDR3 DNA sequence: TGCAGTGCTAGAGAGACAAACACCGGGGAGCTGTTTTTT. The chain employs TRBV20-1 and TRBJ2-2; D unresolved. The CDR3 length is 13 residues. Per germline, CDR1 DFQATT and CDR2 SNEGSKA (reference sequence). With 0 bases removed from V and 2 bases from J, the gap between germline ends came to 4 bases.

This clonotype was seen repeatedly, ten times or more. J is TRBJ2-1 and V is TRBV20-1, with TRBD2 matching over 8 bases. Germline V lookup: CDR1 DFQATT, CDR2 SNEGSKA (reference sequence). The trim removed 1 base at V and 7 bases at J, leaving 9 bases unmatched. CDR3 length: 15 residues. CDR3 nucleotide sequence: TGCAGTGCTAGAGCCCCAAGGACTAGCCGAAATGAGCAGTTCTTC. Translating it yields CSARAPRTSRNEQFF.

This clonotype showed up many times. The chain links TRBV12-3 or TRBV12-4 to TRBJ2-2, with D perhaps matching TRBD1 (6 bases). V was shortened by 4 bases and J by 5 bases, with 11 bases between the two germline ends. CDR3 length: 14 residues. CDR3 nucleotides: TGTGCCAGCAGTTCGAAAACAGGGACCGGGGAGCTGTTTTTT. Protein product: CASSSKTGTGELFF.

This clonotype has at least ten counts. DNA of the CDR3: TGCAGTGCTAGAGATCTGGGAGGCCCTAGCACAGATACGCAGTATTTT. It specifies CSARDLGGPSTDTQYF. The gene calls are TRBV20-1 and TRBJ2-3, with a weak D call TRBD2 (6 bases). The CDR3 is 16 amino acids. The germline CDR1 and CDR2 sequences are DFQATT and SNEGSKA (reference sequence). Trimming left V 0 bases short and J 0 bases short, with 13 bases between.

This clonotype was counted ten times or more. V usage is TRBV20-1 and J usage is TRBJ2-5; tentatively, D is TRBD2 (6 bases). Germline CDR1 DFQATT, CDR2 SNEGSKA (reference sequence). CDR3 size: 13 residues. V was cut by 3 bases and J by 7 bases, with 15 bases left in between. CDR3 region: CSASTVADGTQYF. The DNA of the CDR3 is TGCAGTGCTAGTACGGTAGCGGACGGGACCCAGTACTTC.

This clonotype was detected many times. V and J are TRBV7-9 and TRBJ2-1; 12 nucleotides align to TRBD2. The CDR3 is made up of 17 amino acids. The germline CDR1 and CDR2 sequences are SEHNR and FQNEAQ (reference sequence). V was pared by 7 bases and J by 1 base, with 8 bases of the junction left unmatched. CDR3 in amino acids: CASTYIGLAGSYNEQFF. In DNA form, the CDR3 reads TGTGCCAGCACCTATATAGGACTAGCGGGATCCTACAATGAGCAGTTCTTC.

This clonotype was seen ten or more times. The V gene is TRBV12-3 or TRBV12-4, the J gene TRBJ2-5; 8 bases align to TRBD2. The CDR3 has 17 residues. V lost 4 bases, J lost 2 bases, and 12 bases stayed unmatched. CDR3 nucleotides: TGTGCCAGCAGTTCCTTTAAGCGGGGGCCTCTACAAGAGACCCAGTACTTC. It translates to CASSSFKRGPLQETQYF.

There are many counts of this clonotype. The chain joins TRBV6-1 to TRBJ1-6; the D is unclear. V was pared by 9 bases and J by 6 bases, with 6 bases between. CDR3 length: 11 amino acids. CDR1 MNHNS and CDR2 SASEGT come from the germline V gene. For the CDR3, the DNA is TGTGCCAGAGGGAGTAATTCACCCCTCCACTTT. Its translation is CARGSNSPLHF.

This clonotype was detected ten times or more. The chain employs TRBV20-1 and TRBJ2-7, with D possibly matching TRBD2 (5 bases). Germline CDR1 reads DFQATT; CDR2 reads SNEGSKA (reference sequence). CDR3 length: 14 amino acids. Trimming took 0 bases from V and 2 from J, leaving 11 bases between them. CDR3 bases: TGCAGTGCTAGAGATCGGGGTAAGCCCTACGAGCAGTACTTC. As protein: CSARDRGKPYEQYF.

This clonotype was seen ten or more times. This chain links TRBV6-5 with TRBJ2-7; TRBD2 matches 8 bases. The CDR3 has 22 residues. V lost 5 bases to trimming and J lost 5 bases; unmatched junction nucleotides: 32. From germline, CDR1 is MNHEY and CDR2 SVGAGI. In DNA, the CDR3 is TGTGCCAGCAGTCGGCGAACGAGCGGGGGTTCTGCCGGGGTAATGTATAGCGACGAGCAGTACGTC. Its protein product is CASSRRTSGGSAGVMYSDEQYV.

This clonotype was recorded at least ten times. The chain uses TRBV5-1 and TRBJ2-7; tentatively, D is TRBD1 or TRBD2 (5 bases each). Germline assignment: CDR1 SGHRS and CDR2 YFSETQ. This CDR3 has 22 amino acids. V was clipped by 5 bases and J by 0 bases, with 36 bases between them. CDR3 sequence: CASSLFPGNGQHPGRNSYEQYV. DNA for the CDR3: TGCGCCAGCAGTCTTTTCCCCGGAAACGGACAACACCCAGGGAGAAACTCCTACGAGCAGTACGTC.

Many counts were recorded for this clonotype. CDR3 sequence (DNA): TGCGCCAGCAGCTTAGGTAAAACAGCGGACAATGAGCAGTTCTTC. This gives the protein CASSLGKTADNEQFF. The V call is TRBV5-1, the J call TRBJ2-1; possible D gene TRBD2, 5 bases. The CDR3 loop spans 15 amino acids. Germline CDR1 is SGHRS and CDR2 is YFSETQ. Trimming cost V 2 bases and J 5 bases, with 14 bases left between them.

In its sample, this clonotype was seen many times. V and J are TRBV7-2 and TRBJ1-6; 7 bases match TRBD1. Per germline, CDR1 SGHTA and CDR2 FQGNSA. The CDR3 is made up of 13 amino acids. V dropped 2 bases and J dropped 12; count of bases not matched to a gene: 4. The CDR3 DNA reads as TGTGCCAGCAGCTTACCGGCAGGGGGACCCCTCCACTTT. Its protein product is CASSLPAGGPLHF.

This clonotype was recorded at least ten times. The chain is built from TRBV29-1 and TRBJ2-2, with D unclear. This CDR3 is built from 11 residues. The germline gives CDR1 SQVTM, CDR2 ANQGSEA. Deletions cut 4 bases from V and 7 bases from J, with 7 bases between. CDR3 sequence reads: CSVGSVGELFF. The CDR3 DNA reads TGCAGCGTTGGGAGTGTCGGGGAGCTGTTTTTT.

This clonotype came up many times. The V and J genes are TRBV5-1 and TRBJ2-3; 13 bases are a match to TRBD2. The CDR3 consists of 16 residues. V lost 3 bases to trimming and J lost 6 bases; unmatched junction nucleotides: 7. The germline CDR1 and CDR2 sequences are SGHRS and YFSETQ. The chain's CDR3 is CASSSRTSGGADTQYF. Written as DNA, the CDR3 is TGCGCCAGCAGCTCGCGGACTAGCGGGGGAGCCGATACGCAGTATTTT.

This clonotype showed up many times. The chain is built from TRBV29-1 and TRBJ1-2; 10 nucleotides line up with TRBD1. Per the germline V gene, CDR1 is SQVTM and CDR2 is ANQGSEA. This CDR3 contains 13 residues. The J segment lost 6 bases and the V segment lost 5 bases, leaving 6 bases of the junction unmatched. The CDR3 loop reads CSVYRQGANGYTF. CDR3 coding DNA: TGCAGCGTTTATCGACAGGGGGCAAATGGCTACACCTTC. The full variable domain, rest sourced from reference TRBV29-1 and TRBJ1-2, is SAVISQKPSRDICQRGTSLTIQCQVDSQVTMMFWYRQQPGQSLTLIATANQGSEATYESGFVIDKFPISRPNLTFSTLTVSNMSPEDSSIYLCSVYRQGANGYTFGSGTRLTVV.

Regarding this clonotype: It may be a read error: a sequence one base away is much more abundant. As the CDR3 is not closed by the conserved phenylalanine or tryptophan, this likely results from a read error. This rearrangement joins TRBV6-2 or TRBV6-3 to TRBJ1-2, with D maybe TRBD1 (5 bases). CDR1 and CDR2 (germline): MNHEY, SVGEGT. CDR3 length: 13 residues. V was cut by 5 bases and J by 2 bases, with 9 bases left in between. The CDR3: CASSNRNNYGYTI. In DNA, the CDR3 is TGTGCCAGCAGTAACAGGAACAACTATGGCTACACCATC.

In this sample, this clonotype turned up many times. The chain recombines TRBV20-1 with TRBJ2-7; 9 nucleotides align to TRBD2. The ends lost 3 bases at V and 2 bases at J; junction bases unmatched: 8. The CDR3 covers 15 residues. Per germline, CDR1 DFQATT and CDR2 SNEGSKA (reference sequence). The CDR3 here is CSASVAGGRPYEQYF. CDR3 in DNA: TGCAGTGCTAGTGTGGCGGGAGGGCGTCCCTACGAGCAGTACTTC.

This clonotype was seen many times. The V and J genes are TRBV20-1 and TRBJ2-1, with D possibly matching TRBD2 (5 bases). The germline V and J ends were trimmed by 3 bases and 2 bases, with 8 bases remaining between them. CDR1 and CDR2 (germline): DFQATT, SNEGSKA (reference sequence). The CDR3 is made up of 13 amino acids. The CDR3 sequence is CSARDSPYNEQFF. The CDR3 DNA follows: TGCAGTGCTAGGGACTCCCCCTACAATGAGCAGTTCTTC.

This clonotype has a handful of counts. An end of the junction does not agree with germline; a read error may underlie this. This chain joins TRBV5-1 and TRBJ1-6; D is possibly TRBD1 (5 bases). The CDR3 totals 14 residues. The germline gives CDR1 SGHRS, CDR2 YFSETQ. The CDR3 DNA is TGCGCCAGCAGCTTGCAGGGTGCGGATTCAACCCTCAACTTT. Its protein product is CASSLQGADSTLNF. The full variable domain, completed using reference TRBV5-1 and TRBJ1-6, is KAGVTQTPRYLIKTRGQQVTLSCSPISGHRSVSWYQQTPGQGLQFLFEYFSETQRNKGNFPGRFSGRQFSNSRSEMNVSTLELGDSALYLCASSLQGADSTLNFGNGTRLTVT.

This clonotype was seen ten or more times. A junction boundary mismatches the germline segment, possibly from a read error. The CDR3 is CASSAANSEAFF. The CDR3 DNA reads as TGCGCCAGCAGTGCAGCCAACAGTGAAGCTTTCTTT. The chain employs TRBV10-2 and TRBJ1-1; D unclear. The V gene's germline CDR1 is WSHSY and CDR2 SAAADI. This CDR3 contains 12 residues.

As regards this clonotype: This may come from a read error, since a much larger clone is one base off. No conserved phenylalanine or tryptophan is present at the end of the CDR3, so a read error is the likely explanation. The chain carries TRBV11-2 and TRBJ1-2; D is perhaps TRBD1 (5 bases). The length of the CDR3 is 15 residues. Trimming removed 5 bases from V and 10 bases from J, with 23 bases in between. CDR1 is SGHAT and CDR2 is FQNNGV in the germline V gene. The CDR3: CASSLAGTSLLNYTC. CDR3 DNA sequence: TGTGCCAGCAGCCTAGCGGGGACCTCCCTTCTGAACTACACCTGC.

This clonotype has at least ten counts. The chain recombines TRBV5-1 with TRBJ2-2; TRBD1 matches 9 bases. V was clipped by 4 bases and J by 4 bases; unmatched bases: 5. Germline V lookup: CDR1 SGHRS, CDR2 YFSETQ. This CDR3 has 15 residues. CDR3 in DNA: TGCGCCAGCAGCCCGGGGGGACAGGGCACCGGGGAGCTGTTTTTT. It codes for CASSPGGQGTGELFF.

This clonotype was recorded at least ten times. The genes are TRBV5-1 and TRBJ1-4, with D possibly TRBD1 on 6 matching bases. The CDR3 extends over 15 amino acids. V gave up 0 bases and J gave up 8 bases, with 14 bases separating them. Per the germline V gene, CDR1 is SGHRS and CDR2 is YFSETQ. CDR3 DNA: TGCGCCAGCAGCTTGGTCGGGGGGCACACGGAAAAACTGTTTTTT. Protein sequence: CASSLVGGHTEKLFF.

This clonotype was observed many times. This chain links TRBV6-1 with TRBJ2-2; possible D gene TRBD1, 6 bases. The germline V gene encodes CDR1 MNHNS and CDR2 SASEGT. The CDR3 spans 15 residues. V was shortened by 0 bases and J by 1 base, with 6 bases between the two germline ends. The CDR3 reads CASSEATGNTGELFF. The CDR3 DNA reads TGTGCCAGCAGTGAAGCGACAGGGAACACCGGGGAGCTGTTTTTT.

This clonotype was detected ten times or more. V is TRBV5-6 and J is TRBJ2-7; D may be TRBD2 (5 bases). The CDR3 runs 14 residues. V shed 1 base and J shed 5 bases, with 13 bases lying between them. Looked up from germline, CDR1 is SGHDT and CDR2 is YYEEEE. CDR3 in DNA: TGTGCCAGCAGCTTGCGGCAGCACGGGGACGAGCAGTACGTC. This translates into CASSLRQHGDEQYV.